One sample yielded the 30 T cell receptor beta chains listed below, sequenced in a study of CD8+ T cells in alopecia areata. Once RNA had been extracted, it was reverse transcribed into cDNA to act as the sequencing template. Measured with immunoSEQ multiplex PCR; TCRdb has only the in-frame clones, and not every one. The sample holds some 200,000 clones; 60% to 70% are singletons and the top ten take less than 4%. Treatment described: oral pan-JAK inhibitor, 5-10 mg twice daily. Sequencing used CD4+ T cells sorted from blood, obtained at week 4, from a patient treated with tofacitinib. Receptor source: a human donor with alopecia areata.

The V and J genes are TRBV30 and TRBJ2-7; 10 nucleotides align to TRBD2. V lost 3 bases to trimming and J lost 4 bases; unmatched junction nucleotides: 3. The V gene's germline CDR1 is GTSNPN and CDR2 SVGIG (reference sequence). CDR3 length: 13 amino acids. CDR3 sequence (DNA): TGTGCCTGGAGCGCTAGCGGGGGATACGAGCAGTACTTC. Its protein is CAWSASGGYEQYF. The variable domain in full, completed from reference TRBV30 and TRBJ2-7, reads SQTIHQWPATLVQPVGSPLSLECTVEGTSNPNLYWYRQAAGRGLQLLFYSVGIGQISSEVPQNLSASRPQDRQFILSSKKLLLSDSGFYLCAWSASGGYEQYFGPGTRLTVT.

This clone was observed a handful of times. V usage is TRBV23-1 and J usage is TRBJ2-1, with a possible D match to TRBD1 (6 bases). Being an ORF, TRBV23-1 has a function that is uncertain. This CDR3 contains 17 residues. V lost 6 bases and J lost 5, with 23 bases in between. CDR3: CASRRIPTGSRNNEQFF. CDR3 bases: TGCGCCAGCAGAAGGATCCCGACAGGTTCGCGGAACAATGAGCAGTTCTTC.

The rearrangement links TRBV29-1 to TRBJ1-2, with 9 nucleotides matching TRBD1. CDR3 length: 14 amino acids. V was pared by 2 bases and J by 8 bases, with 9 bases of the junction left unmatched. Germline CDR1 reads SQVTM; CDR2 reads ANQGSEA. The CDR3 reads CSVERWTGANGYTF. The CDR3 coding sequence is TGCAGCGTTGAACGCTGGACAGGGGCGAACGGCTACACCTTC.

The CDR3 DNA reads as TGCGCCAGCAGCCAAGAAGTTCGGGCCTACGGCTACACCTTC. This translates into CASSQEVRAYGYTF. The chain uses TRBV4-1 and TRBJ1-2; D not certain. Trimming took 0 bases from V and 8 from J, leaving 13 bases between them. CDR1 is MGHRA and CDR2 is YSYEKL in the germline V gene. The CDR3 runs 14 residues.

This sequence joins TRBV29-1 and TRBJ2-3; the match to TRBD2 covers 10 bases. The ends lost 4 bases at V and 4 bases at J; junction bases unmatched: 8. Germline V gene sequence: CDR1 SQVTM, CDR2 ANQGSEA. CDR3 size: 15 residues. The CDR3 DNA follows: TGCAGCGTTGTTAGCGGGGGGCCTCTTTCAGATACGCAGTATTTT. Translating it yields CSVVSGGPLSDTQYF.

This chain links TRBV7-2 with TRBJ2-5; 7 bases map to TRBD2. Germline V gene sequence: CDR1 SGHTA, CDR2 FQGNSA. V shed 5 bases, J shed 7 bases, and the junction held 10 bases outside the gene matches. The CDR3 spans 14 residues. The chain's CDR3 is CASSPGTNSRTQYF. In nucleotides, the CDR3 is TGTGCCAGCAGCCCCGGGACTAACTCAAGGACCCAGTACTTC.

The rearrangement links TRBV7-2 to TRBJ2-7; no clear D gene. V was clipped by 5 bases and J by 3 bases, with 5 bases between them. Germline CDR1 reads SGHTA; CDR2 reads FQGNSA. This CDR3 comprises 11 residues. CDR3 sequence (DNA): TGTGCCAGCAGCACAAACTACGAGCAGTACTTC. Protein sequence: CASSTNYEQYF. Complete variable domain (other parts from reference TRBV7-2 and TRBJ2-7): GAGVSQSPSNKVTEKGKDVELRCDPISGHTALYWYRQSLGQGLEFLIYFQGNSAPDKSGLPSDRFSAERTGGSVSTLTIQRTQQEDSAVYLCASSTNYEQYFGPGTRLTVT.

The chain joins TRBV29-1 to TRBJ2-3, with TRBD1 identical over 7 bases. The CDR3 covers 15 residues. With 3 bases clipped from V and 0 bases from J, the junction kept 6 bases outside the gene matches. CDR1 and CDR2 (germline): SQVTM, ANQGSEA. The CDR3 coding sequence is TGCAGCGTTGAGGGCCGGGACAGTAGCACAGATACGCAGTATTTT. Its translation: CSVEGRDSSTDTQYF.

This clone was picked up many times. This chain connects TRBV6-5 to TRBJ2-3; tentatively, D is TRBD1 (6 bases). The V end was cut by 5 bases, the J end by 4 bases, with 13 bases between. Per germline, CDR1 MNHEY and CDR2 SVGAGI. CDR3 length: 14 residues. CDR3 bases: TGTGCCAGCAGTGCGTTGGGGGCAGCAGATACGCAGTATTTT. Its protein is CASSALGAADTQYF.

This clone was observed once. The rearrangement uses TRBV15 and TRBJ1-2; the D is unclear. The CDR3 contains 13 residues. In germline, CDR1 is LNHNV, CDR2 YYDKDF (reference sequence). Trimming cost V 4 bases and J 8 bases, with 14 bases left between them. CDR3 in amino acids: CATSTSGIDGYTF. In DNA form, the CDR3 reads TGTGCCACCAGCACTAGCGGGATCGACGGCTACACCTTC. The whole variable domain, remainder taken from reference TRBV15 and TRBJ1-2, is DAMVIQNPRYQVTQFGKPVTLSCSQTLNHNVMYWYQQKSSQAPKLLFHYYDKDFNNEADTPDNFQSRRPNTSFCFLDIRSPGLGDTAMYLCATSTSGIDGYTFGSGTRLTVV.

This clone was observed a handful of times. The chain combines TRBV14 with TRBJ2-3, with D perhaps given as TRBD1 or TRBD2 (5 bases each). The CDR3 loop spans 15 amino acids. Trimming removed 4 bases at V and 2 bases at J, with 13 bases between. Germline V gives CDR1 SGHDN, CDR2 FVKESK. The CDR3 DNA follows: TGTGCCAGCAGCCCGACGGGGCTTTACACAGATACGCAGTATTTT. Translated: CASSPTGLYTDTQYF.

This clone showed up just a few times. V and J are TRBV28 and TRBJ2-5, with D perhaps TRBD2 (5 bases). This CDR3 has 15 residues. From germline, CDR1 is MDHEN and CDR2 SYDVKM. V gave up 7 bases and J gave up 5 bases, with 20 bases separating them. The CDR3 loop reads CASISRTPFPETQYF. CDR3 bases: TGTGCCAGCATATCCCGGACTCCCTTCCCGGAGACCCAGTACTTC.

This clone occurred many times. The chain combines TRBV7-8 with TRBJ2-6; D is possibly TRBD2 (5 bases). The CDR3 consists of 15 residues. The ends were cut back, 1 base at V and 4 bases at J, with 8 bases in the middle. The germline CDR1 and CDR2 sequences are SGHVS and FQNEAQ. DNA of the CDR3: TGTGCCAGCAGCTTAGTGGGAGCCGGGGCCAACGTCCTGACTTTC. Residues: CASSLVGAGANVLTF.

As to this clone: Other nucleotide sequences from this sample produce the same CDR3. The chain joins TRBV4-1 to TRBJ1-1, with D perhaps TRBD1 (6 bases). The CDR3 is 13 residues long. Germline values: CDR1 MGHRA, CDR2 YSYEKL. V shed 0 bases and J shed 4 bases, with 6 bases lying between them. CDR3 sequence: CASSQDRGTEAFF. The CDR3 DNA reads as TGCGCCAGCAGCCAAGACAGGGGCACTGAAGCTTTCTTT.

The chain employs TRBV15 and TRBJ1-1; D is uncertain. This CDR3 spans 13 amino acids. V was shortened by 0 bases and J by 6 bases, with 8 bases between the two germline ends. Germline assignment: CDR1 LNHNV and CDR2 YYDKDF (reference sequence). CDR3 bases: TGTGCCACCAGCAGAGATCTGGGCGCTGAAGCTTTCTTT. It is translated as CATSRDLGAEAFF.

The V call is TRBV2, the J call TRBJ1-2; 8 bases map to TRBD1. The CDR3 loop spans 12 amino acids. J lost 5 bases, V lost 5 bases, and 1 base had no gene match. The V gene's germline CDR1 is SNHLY and CDR2 FYNNEI. CDR3 residues: CASSQGAYGYTF. The CDR3, as DNA: TGTGCCAGCAGTCAGGGGGCGTATGGCTACACCTTC. Full variable domain (missing parts from reference TRBV2 and TRBJ1-2): EPEVTQTPSHQVTQMGQEVILRCVPISNHLYFYWYRQILGQKVEFLVSFYNNEISEKSEIFDDQFSVERPDGSNFTLKIRSTKLEDSAMYFCASSQGAYGYTFGSGTRLTVV.

The chain links TRBV6-6 to TRBJ1-5, with D possibly being TRBD1 (5 bases). The CDR3 is made up of 15 amino acids. CDR1 and CDR2 (germline): MNHNY, SVGAGI (reference sequence). V lost 2 bases, J lost 4 bases, and 12 bases lay in between. CDR3 DNA: TGTGCCAGCAGTTACGGCCAGGGATATAATCAGCCCCAGCATTTT. Its translation is CASSYGQGYNQPQHF.

The chain recombines TRBV2 with TRBJ2-7; 7 positions agree with TRBD1. The J segment lost 2 bases and the V segment lost 6 bases, leaving 4 bases of the junction unmatched. CDR1 is SNHLY, CDR2 FYNNEI, per germline. The CDR3 spans 13 residues. DNA of the CDR3: TGTGCCAGCAGAGGACAGGAGACCTACGAGCAGTACTTC. This codes for CASRGQETYEQYF.

The chain has TRBV9 and TRBJ1-2; a possible D gene is TRBD1 (5 bases). V was trimmed by 3 bases and J by 11 bases, leaving 20 bases between them. CDR1 is SGDLS, CDR2 YYNGEE, per germline. The CDR3 has 14 amino acids. The CDR3 spells CASSGTGTPTLYTF. In nucleotides, the CDR3 is TGTGCCAGCAGCGGAACCGGGACCCCTACCTTGTACACCTTC.

This chain joins TRBV30 and TRBJ2-2; 8 nucleotides line up with TRBD2. CDR1 GTSNPN and CDR2 SVGIG come from the germline V gene (reference sequence). The V and J ends lost 2 bases and 3 bases, in that order; junction bases with no gene match: 5. CDR3 length equals 15 residues. The CDR3 DNA follows: TGTGCCTGGAGTCCTCTCGGGGGGGACACCGGGGAGCTGTTTTTT. Amino acid sequence: CAWSPLGGDTGELFF. The variable domain in full, completed from reference TRBV30 and TRBJ2-2, reads SQTIHQWPATLVQPVGSPLSLECTVEGTSNPNLYWYRQAAGRGLQLLFYSVGIGQISSEVPQNLSASRPQDRQFILSSKKLLLSDSGFYLCAWSPLGGDTGELFFGEGSRLTVL.

In its sample, this clone was seen a few times. The chain recombines TRBV7-8 with TRBJ2-3; 7 bases are a match to TRBD1. Germline V gene sequence: CDR1 SGHVS, CDR2 FQNEAQ. The trim removed 5 bases at V and 4 bases at J, leaving 12 bases unmatched. CDR3 length: 16 residues. The CDR3 DNA reads TGTGCCAGCAGCCCATGGACAGGCCTGGAGGCAGATACGCAGTATTTT. This gives the protein CASSPWTGLEADTQYF.

The chain has TRBV5-1 and TRBJ1-1; D uncertain. The V gene's germline CDR1 is SGHRS and CDR2 YFSETQ. Trimming cost V 0 bases and J 1 base, with 7 bases left between them. The CDR3 is 14 amino acids. CDR3 region: CASSLDAANTEAFF. In DNA form, the CDR3 reads TGCGCCAGCAGCTTGGACGCGGCGAACACTGAAGCTTTCTTT.

The DNA of the CDR3 is TGCAGCGTTGAAGAAAGGGGTAAGGAAGCTTTCTTT. As protein: CSVEERGKEAFF. The V and J genes are TRBV29-1 and TRBJ1-1, with a tentative D call TRBD1 (5 bases). Germline V CDR1 and CDR2: SQVTM, ANQGSEA. Between the trimmed V and J ends, which lost 0 bases and 8 bases, there was a span of 10 bases. The length of the CDR3 is 12 residues.

This clone was picked up a small number of times. This sample includes further DNA sequences coding for the same CDR3. The V call is TRBV7-2, the J call TRBJ2-1; the D gene is possibly TRBD2 (5 bases). The CDR3 spans 14 residues. Trimming stripped 1 base from V and 4 bases from J, with 8 bases between. Looked up from germline, CDR1 is SGHTA and CDR2 is FQGNSA. Written as DNA, the CDR3 is TGTGCCAGCAGCTTAGTTCCGGGATACAATGAGCAGTTCTTC. Translating it yields CASSLVPGYNEQFF.

This clone was found a few times. The V gene is TRBV7-9, the J gene TRBJ2-7; D remains ambiguous. Trimming took 4 bases from V and 7 from J, leaving 8 bases between them. Germline assignment: CDR1 SEHNR and CDR2 FQNEAQ (reference sequence). This CDR3 spans 11 amino acids. CDR3 bases: TGTGCCAGCAGCTCCTCTAGGGAGCAGTACTTC. Translated, it gives CASSSSREQYF.

The rearrangement links TRBV7-9 to TRBJ2-7, with a possible D match to TRBD1 (5 bases). In germline, CDR1 is SEHNR, CDR2 FQNEAQ (reference sequence). Trimming stripped 5 bases from V and 5 bases from J, with 13 bases between. The length of the CDR3 is 13 residues. CDR3 sequence: CASSLRVADEQYF. The CDR3 nucleotides read TGTGCCAGCAGCCTCAGGGTGGCTGACGAGCAGTACTTC. The complete variable domain, with remaining parts taken from reference TRBV7-9 and TRBJ2-7, reads DTGVSQNPRHKITKRGQNVTFRCDPISEHNRLYWYRQTLGQGPEFLTYFQNEAQLEKSRLLSDRFSAERPKGSFSTLEIQRTEQGDSAMYLCASSLRVADEQYFGPGTRLTVT.

The chain couples TRBV27 to TRBJ2-1, with D perhaps given as TRBD1 or TRBD2 (5 bases each). V shed 3 bases and J shed 2 bases, with 11 bases lying between them. Germline values: CDR1 MNHEY, CDR2 SMNVEV (reference sequence). This CDR3 contains 15 residues. The DNA for the CDR3 is TGTGCCAGCAGTTTTTCCGGGGCGCCCTACAATGAGCAGTTCTTC. This encodes CASSFSGAPYNEQFF.

This clone was picked up a small number of times. The chain links TRBV20-1 to TRBJ2-5, with D uncertain. The V end was cut by 6 bases, the J end by 2 bases, with 7 bases between. Germline CDR1 DFQATT, CDR2 SNEGSKA (reference sequence). The CDR3 totals 11 residues. For the CDR3, the DNA is TGCAGTGCCGCCCCACAAGAGACCCAGTACTTC. Protein: CSAAPQETQYF.

The V gene is TRBV6-5, the J gene TRBJ1-6, with D unclear. The CDR3 length is 15 residues. V lost 2 bases, J lost 1 base, and 6 bases lay in between. CDR1 and CDR2 from the germline V gene are MNHEY and SVGAGI. CDR3 loop: CASSYEGSYNSPLHF. CDR3 coding DNA: TGTGCCAGCAGTTACGAGGGTTCCTATAATTCACCCCTCCACTTT.

This clone was observed a few times. The J gene is TRBJ2-1, the V gene TRBV14, with D tentatively TRBD1 (6 bases). V was shortened by 5 bases and J by 12 bases, with 11 bases between the two germline ends. The germline V gene encodes CDR1 SGHDN and CDR2 FVKESK. The CDR3 spans 11 residues. The CDR3 here is CASSARGWQFF. Here the CDR3 DNA reads TGTGCCAGCAGCGCGAGGGGGTGGCAGTTCTTC.